This TCR beta chain stems from a study of blood T cell repertoires in COVID-19. In the study overall: Samples of COVID-19 (acute and convalescent) were obtained from the United States, Italy and Spain. The cDNA or gDNA used as material had been derived from T cells, B-cell-depleted T cells, or PBMCs.

Seattle-derived patients entered the study during active infection and were followed longitudinally. Sequencing was performed with immunoSEQ multiplex PCR; in TCRdb, only in-frame clones are kept and a portion is missing. Here the sample spans some 68,000 clones, less than 95% being singletons. From germline, CDR1 is MNHEY and CDR2 SVGAGI. The V end lost 8 bases, the J end lost 3 bases, and 16 bases lay between the germline ends. CDR3 length equals 14 residues. This chain connects TRBV6-5 to TRBJ1-1; D ambiguous. This TCR was recovered from a man over 45 with COVID-19, enrolled during active disease. The sequenced sample consisted of peripheral blood. The CDR3 spells CASLGVLGYTEAFF. The CDR3 DNA reads TGTGCCAGCTTGGGAGTCCTGGGTTACACTGAAGCTTTCTTT.